This T cell receptor beta chain was identified in a study of blood T cell repertoires in COVID-19. Turning to the study itself: The United States, Italy and Spain were the sources of the acute and convalescent COVID-19 samples. Sample material is recorded as cDNA or gDNA derived from T cells, B-cell-depleted T cells, or PBMCs.

This CDR3 is 9 amino acids long. Looked up from germline, CDR1 is SSHAT and CDR2 is FNYEAQ (reference sequence). Per the original methods: Nucleated cell number was recorded as an estimate derived from reference gene primer amplification. This table comes from immunoSEQ multiplex PCR, and its TCRdb copy is limited to in-frame clones, with some not included. The V and J calls and clone size are taken from that table; D and trimming were inferred from the DNA. The sample yields some 21,000 clones, over 60% seen once. This clone was found once. The clonotype originates from a man between 60 and 75 years old with active COVID-19. The V gene is TRBV7-7, the J gene TRBJ2-5; no firm D call. The sequenced material came from peripheral blood. The CDR3 nucleotides read TGTGCTAGCCCCTCCACCCAGTACTTC. This sequence encodes CASPSTQYF.